A selection of T cell receptor beta chains follows, all from one sample in a study of cytotoxic CD8 clonotypes in ibrutinib-treated CLL. Sequenced by immunoSEQ multiplex PCR; TCRdb stores in-frame clones only, minus some. The sample comprises tens of thousands of clones, over 55% of which are singletons, and about a fifth rests with the top ten. The source material was PBMCs, sampled after 24 months of ibrutinib treatment. The source of these receptors is a human donor with chronic lymphocytic leukemia. Each CDR3 is given with its conserved first and last residue. D genes are given only for firm matches. A row's size may be missing; if present it is once, few, many or a size class.

V gene	J gene	D gene	clone size	CDR3 protein	CDR3 DNA
TRBV21-1	TRBJ2-1	NA	few	CASSKALGGAGYNEQFF	TGTGCCAGCAGCAAAGCCCTTGGCGGGGCAGGGTACAATGAGCAGTTCTTC
TRBV28	TRBJ2-7	NA	NA	CASSSPVVLVNYYEQYF	TGTGCCAGCAGTTCCCCTGTGGTTCTGGTTAACTACTACGAGCAGTACTTC
TRBV9	TRBJ1-2	NA	few	CASSPWLASTANYGYTF	TGTGCCAGCAGCCCATGGTTGGCCTCCACTGCTAACTATGGCTACACCTTC
TRBV4-1	TRBJ2-5	NA	few	CASSQESGGATIPEKETQYF	TGCGCCAGCAGCCAAGAATCGGGGGGCGCGACCATTCCCGAAAAAGAGACCCAGTACTTC
TRBV7-7	TRBJ1-1	NA	many	CASSSQAGTEAFF	TGTGCCAGCAGCTCCCAGGCGGGGACTGAAGCTTTCTTT
TRBV27	TRBJ1-6	NA	few	CASSFGDNSPLHF	TGTGCCAGCAGTTTTGGGGATAATTCACCCCTCCACTTT
TRBV14	TRBJ1-2	NA	NA	CASSQYSRQDGRLGYGYTF	TGTGCCAGCAGCCAATACTCCCGACAGGACGGGAGGCTTGGCTATGGCTACACCTTC
TRBV4-2	TRBJ1-6	TRBD1	NA	CASSLDREHSPLHF	TGTGCCAGCAGCCTGGACAGGGAACATTCACCCCTCCACTTT
TRBV11-2	TRBJ1-2	NA	medium-sized	CASSLAHRANYGYTF	TGTGCCAGCAGCTTAGCCCACAGAGCCAACTATGGCTACACCTTC
TRBV19	TRBJ2-1	TRBD2	few	CATKRLADDNEQFF	TGTGCCACCAAGAGGCTAGCGGACGACAATGAGCAGTTCTTC
TRBV2	TRBJ2-1	NA	NA	CARGERNNEQFF	TGTGCCCGCGGGGAGCGAAACAATGAGCAGTTCTTC
TRBV7-2	TRBJ1-1	NA	NA	CASSVNTEAFF	TGTGCCAGCAGTGTGAACACTGAAGCTTTCTTT
TRBV4-1	TRBJ1-5	TRBD1	NA	CASSQSTGYSNQPQHF	TGCGCCAGCAGCCAATCGACAGGGTATAGCAATCAGCCCCAGCATTTT
TRBV25-1	TRBJ2-3	TRBD1	NA	CASSELKGATDTQYF	TGTGCCAGCAGTGAACTAAAGGGGGCCACAGATACGCAGTATTTT
TRBV5-1	TRBJ1-1	TRBD1	once	CASSPRGRGTEAFF	TGCGCCAGCAGCCCTAGGGGGCGAGGTACTGAAGCTTTCTTT
TRBV6-5	TRBJ1-3	NA	NA	CASSDKVSGNTIYF	TGTGCCAGCAGTGATAAGGTCTCTGGAAACACCATATATTTT
TRBV11-2	TRBJ2-2	TRBD1	NA	CASSLDWTGVGELFF	TGTGCCAGCAGCTTAGATTGGACAGGGGTCGGGGAGCTGTTTTTT
TRBV28	TRBJ2-1	NA	NA	CASSFSQGGYNEQFF	TGTGCCAGCAGTTTCAGTCAGGGGGGTTACAATGAGCAGTTCTTC
TRBV4-2	TRBJ2-3	NA	NA	CASSSPGLNTQYF	TGTGCCAGCAGCTCTCCCGGGTTGAATACGCAGTATTTT
TRBV18	TRBJ1-2	TRBD1	few	CASSPKTGRFYGYTF	TGTGCCAGCTCCCCTAAGACAGGGAGATTCTATGGCTACACCTTC
TRBV29-1	TRBJ2-3	TRBD2	NA	CSVGRGGTDTQYF	TGCAGCGTTGGGCGGGGGGGGACAGATACGCAGTATTTT
TRBV7-8	TRBJ2-1	NA	few	CASSVAYNEQFF	TGTGCCAGCAGCGTAGCCTACAATGAGCAGTTCTTC
TRBV27	TRBJ2-5	NA	NA	CASSFGPGEAETQYF	TGTGCCAGCAGTTTCGGGCCGGGAGAGGCTGAGACCCAGTACTTC
TRBV6-1	TRBJ1-2	TRBD1	few	CASSISWGQADGYTF	TGTGCCAGCAGTATAAGTTGGGGACAGGCTGATGGCTACACCTTC
TRBV28	TRBJ1-1	TRBD1	few	CATDSGGGTEAFF	TGTGCCACCGATTCAGGGGGAGGCACTGAAGCTTTCTTT
TRBV18	TRBJ1-2	NA	NA	CASSLGRTGTYGYTF	TGTGCCAGCTCTCTGGGGCGGACTGGAACCTATGGCTACACCTTC